This T cell receptor beta chain emerged from a study of T cell changes during pregnancy in multiple sclerosis. The ends lost 5 bases at V and 0 bases at J; junction bases unmatched: 11. This CDR3 region has 17 residues. The germline V gene has CDR1 SGHTA and CDR2 FQGNSA. Produced via immunoSEQ multiplex PCR; TCRdb's table is partial and in-frame only. This repertoire shows under 70,000 clones, about 90% found once; its top ten account for 0.6% to 0.8%. V usage is TRBV7-2 and J usage is TRBJ2-3; 7 bases line up with TRBD1. The source is a female donor with multiple sclerosis, enrolled in a pregnancy study. The sample here was CD4+ T cells from peripheral blood mononuclear cells, taken in the first trimester of pregnancy. The CDR3 nucleotides read TGTGCCAGCAGCCCCTCGAGAGGGGGCCTCAGCACAGATACGCAGTATTTT. As protein: CASSPSRGGLSTDTQYF.